This TCR beta chain appears in the sequencing data of a study of T-cell reconstitution after alpha-beta-depleted transplantation in children (dated by TCRdb to 2016 to 2018). About the study as a whole: Using TCR repertoire profiling, the study followed T-cell immune reconstitution in a quantitative way in children after TCRalphabeta/CD19-depleted allogeneic hematopoietic cell transplantation. Study-level results and caveats: Apparently early alphabetaT-cell count recovery about two months after transplant reportedly relied on only several hundred rapidly expanded clones derived from non-depleted graft cells. The high TCRbeta diversity at day 60 in some patients was ascribed to recipient T cells and intrathymic progenitors that had survived conditioning. Over the following months the frequencies of hyperexpanded clones went down, and after one year T-cell counts and TCRbeta diversity were mostly credited to newly produced T cells.

The treatment or condition label, as the study defines it: allogeneic hematopoietic cell transplantation with graft depleted of TCRalphabeta T cells and CD19 B cells. The children who served as transplant recipients had been given grafts of TCRalphabeta/CD19-depleted allogeneic hematopoietic cells. Libraries came from PCR. Sequenced on an Illumina HiSeq 2500. TCR library preparation used molecular barcoding, with unique molecular identifiers applied to normalize quantification of the TCRbeta repertoire. TCRdb handled the public reads itself, with Q25 trimming in fastp and clone calling in MiXCR, and kept productive beta chains. Duplicate CDR3 protein sequences are folded into a single record with the most common DNA and genes. The sample table holds 95,000 to 150,000 distinct CDR3 sequences, of which around 23% were seen once. The ten largest clones take up roughly a tenth of the sample. This clonotype appeared many times. It lacks a known antigen. Base-call qualities are not available, and no considerably larger clone is one nucleotide away.

This TCR derives from a male patient aged 2-9 years who had a stem cell transplant for chronic granulomatous disease, so the T cells may come from the graft donor. Sequenced material: PBMCs, mostly from graft donor cells, taken 180 days after TCRalphabeta/CD19-depleted stem cell transplant.

Read as DNA, the sequence is TGCAGTGCCAAAGCGGGAGTAAGGTACGAGCAGTACTTC. Its translation reads: CSAKAGVRYEQYF. Recombination linked TRBV20-1 to TRBJ2-7; 8 bases in the middle match TRBD2. CDR1 and CDR2 (DFQATT, SNEGSKA) derive from the germline V gene (reference sequence). From the cysteine up to the phenylalanine, the CDR3 has a length of 13 residues. Only CDR3 DNA is held: 39 bases, read in frame from base 1. The V end gives up 6 bases and the J end 4 bases, leaving 8 bases in the junction not matched to a gene.